This is a list of T cell receptor beta chains from one sample in a study of cytotoxic CD8 clonotypes in ibrutinib-treated CLL. Using immunoSEQ multiplex PCR, the repertoire was profiled, and TCRdb retains in-frame clones only, with some absent. This table has around 330,000 clones, about 61% appearing once. The starting material was PBMCs, obtained after 36 months of ibrutinib treatment. The origin of the receptors is a human donor with chronic lymphocytic leukemia. Both conserved end residues are part of each CDR3. The order of the fields is D gene, clone size, V gene, J gene, CDR3 protein, CDR3 DNA. The D gene is left open where the match is weak. Clone size is stated in some rows and not others, as once, few, many or a class when expanded.

NA	few	TRBV19	TRBJ1-6	CASSLPRTNSPLHF	TGTGCCAGTAGTCTGCCAAGGACTAATTCACCCCTCCACTTT
NA	NA	TRBV5-7	TRBJ2-7	CASSFYGESWLYEQYF	TGTGCCAGCAGCTTTTACGGGGAAAGTTGGTTATACGAGCAGTACTTC
NA	NA	TRBV18	TRBJ2-7	CASSPGTGIRNEQYF	TGTGCCAGCTCACCTGGAACTGGGATTAGGAACGAGCAGTACTTC
NA	NA	TRBV9	TRBJ2-3	CASSAIAGDTQYF	TGTGCCAGCAGCGCGATAGCTGGAGATACGCAGTATTTT
NA	NA	TRBV7-8	TRBJ1-3	CASSPVDRSGGNTIYF	TGTGCCAGCAGCCCAGTGGACCGTTCGGGGGGAAACACCATATATTTT
TRBD1	once	TRBV6-1	TRBJ1-2	CASSVRARGESGYTF	TGTGCCAGCAGTGTGAGGGCCAGGGGGGAGAGTGGCTACACCTTC
NA	NA	TRBV11-2	TRBJ1-2	CASRSRRSPYYTF	TGTGCCAGCAGGTCACGCAGGAGCCCTTACTACACCTTC
NA	once	TRBV18	TRBJ1-2	CASSPLGTSSGGYTF	TGTGCCAGCTCACCATTGGGGACTTCCTCGGGGGGCTACACCTTC
NA	NA	TRBV6-6	TRBJ1-6	CASSPWGAYNSPLHF	TGTGCCAGCAGCCCCTGGGGGGCCTATAATTCACCCCTCCACTTT
TRBD2	NA	TRBV7-3	TRBJ2-7	CASSLGRAGNGYEQYF	TGTGCCAGCAGCTTAGGCAGAGCGGGAAATGGTTACGAGCAGTACTTC
NA	NA	TRBV29-1	TRBJ1-2	CSVDLGNYGYTF	TGCAGCGTTGATTTGGGGAACTATGGCTACACCTTC
NA	NA	TRBV2	TRBJ2-5	CASSEAGTQYF	TGTGCCAGCAGTGAAGCGGGCACCCAGTACTTC
NA	NA	TRBV10-3	TRBJ1-2	CAISESSDYGYTF	TGTGCCATCAGTGAGTCTTCTGACTATGGCTACACCTTC
NA	NA	TRBV15	TRBJ1-2	CATSRDKAPLHGYTF	TGTGCCACCAGCAGAGATAAGGCACCCCTCCATGGCTACACCTTC
NA	few	TRBV10-1	TRBJ2-3	CASSVWGTDTQYF	TGCGCCAGCAGTGTTTGGGGAACAGATACGCAGTATTTT
TRBD1	NA	TRBV14	TRBJ2-1	CASSLRTGPSSYNEQFF	TGTGCCAGCAGCCTGCGGACAGGGCCCAGCTCCTACAATGAGCAGTTCTTC
NA	few	TRBV19	TRBJ2-3	CASSIVGASTDTQYF	TGTGCCAGTAGTATAGTCGGGGCCAGCACAGATACGCAGTATTTT
NA	NA	TRBV11-2	TRBJ2-1	CASSSRFHNEQFF	TGTGCCAGCAGCTCCCGATTCCACAATGAGCAGTTCTTC
NA	NA	TRBV27	TRBJ1-6	CASSLTEYNSPLHF	TGTGCCAGCAGTTTAACCGAATACAATTCACCCCTCCACTTT
TRBD2	NA	TRBV4-1	TRBJ2-5	CASSQDPAGGLWETQYF	TGCGCCAGCAGCCAAGATCCAGCGGGGGGGTTGTGGGAGACCCAGTACTTC
NA	NA	TRBV6-6	TRBJ2-5	CASSPSWGTQYF	TGTGCCAGCAGCCCCTCCTGGGGGACCCAGTACTTC
NA	NA	TRBV10-2	TRBJ2-2	CASSGDEGFGELFF	TGCGCCAGCAGTGGGGACGAGGGCTTCGGGGAGCTGTTTTTT
TRBD1	NA	TRBV10-3	TRBJ1-2	CAITTEQGTHNYGYTF	TGTGCCATCACCACCGAACAGGGGACCCATAACTATGGCTACACCTTC
NA	NA	TRBV2	TRBJ2-7	CASSDRPYEQYF	TGTGCCAGCAGTGACAGGCCTTACGAGCAGTACTTC
NA	NA	TRBV6-1	TRBJ1-2	CASSGVIGTYGYTF	TGTGCCAGCAGTGGGGTCATTGGTACCTATGGCTACACCTTC
NA	NA	TRBV7-9	TRBJ2-3	CASSLPPFAGPPTDTQYF	TGTGCCAGCAGCTTACCTCCCTTCGCAGGGCCCCCCACAGATACGCAGTATTTT
TRBD2	NA	TRBV11-2	TRBJ2-7	CASSSLGLAGGYEQYF	TGTGCCAGCAGCTCCCTAGGTTTAGCGGGAGGTTACGAGCAGTACTTC